This T cell receptor beta chain is drawn from a study of blood T cell repertoires in COVID-19. Turning to the study itself: Donors in the United States, Italy and Spain gave samples during acute or convalescent COVID-19.

The study recruited people aged about 18 to 90 years across about 25 US areas. Participants reported their clinical history, and cohort assignment relied on those reports. Some clones are missing from TCRdb's copy, which holds only in-frame ones; the method was immunoSEQ multiplex PCR. Counted here are about 210,000 clones, 81% occurring once; the ten biggest clones make up more than 8.5%. V lost 0 bases and J lost 3; bases outside the gene matches: 11. The CDR3 length is 17 residues. Looked up from germline, CDR1 is LNHNV and CDR2 is YYDKDF (reference sequence). This clone was recorded only once. The sequence came from a woman in her 50s with acute COVID-19. Sequencing used PBMCs or T cells enriched from blood (not recorded which). The V and J genes are TRBV15 and TRBJ2-7, with TRBD2 matching over 7 bases. For the CDR3, the DNA is TGTGCCACCAGCAGAGAAGTTGGTGCGGGAGTCTTCTACGAGCAGTACTTC. Protein product: CATSREVGAGVFYEQYF.